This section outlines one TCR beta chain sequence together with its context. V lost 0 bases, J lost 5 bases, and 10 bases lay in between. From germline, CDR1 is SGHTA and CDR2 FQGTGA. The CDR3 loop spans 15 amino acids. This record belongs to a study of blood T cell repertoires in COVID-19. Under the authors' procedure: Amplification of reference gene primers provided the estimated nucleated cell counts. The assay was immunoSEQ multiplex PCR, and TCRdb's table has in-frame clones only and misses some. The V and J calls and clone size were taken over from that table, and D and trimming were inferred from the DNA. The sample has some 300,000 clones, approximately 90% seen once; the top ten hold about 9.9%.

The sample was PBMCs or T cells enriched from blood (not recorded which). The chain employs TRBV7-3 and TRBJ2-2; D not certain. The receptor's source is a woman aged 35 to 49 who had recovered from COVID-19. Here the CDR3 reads CASSLTGGETGELFF. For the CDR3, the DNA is TGTGCCAGCAGCTTAACTGGCGGCGAGACCGGGGAGCTGTTTTTT.